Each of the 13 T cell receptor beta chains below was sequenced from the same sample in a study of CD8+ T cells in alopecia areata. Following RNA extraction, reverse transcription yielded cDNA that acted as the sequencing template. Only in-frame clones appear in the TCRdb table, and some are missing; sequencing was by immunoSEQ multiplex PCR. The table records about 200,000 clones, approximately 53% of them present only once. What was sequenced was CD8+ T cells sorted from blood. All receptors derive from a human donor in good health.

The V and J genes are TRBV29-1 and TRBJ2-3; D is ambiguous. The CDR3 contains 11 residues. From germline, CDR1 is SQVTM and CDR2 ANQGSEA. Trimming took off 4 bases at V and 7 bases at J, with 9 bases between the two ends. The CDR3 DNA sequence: TGCAGCGTTGGGGTAGACAATACGCAGTATTTT. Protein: CSVGVDNTQYF.

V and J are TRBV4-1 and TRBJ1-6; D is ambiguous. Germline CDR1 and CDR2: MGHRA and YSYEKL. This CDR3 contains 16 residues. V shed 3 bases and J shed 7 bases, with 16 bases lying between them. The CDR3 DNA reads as TGCGCCAGCAGCCAGTCTCCGTCATCTGGAAATTCACCCCTCCACTTT. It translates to CASSQSPSSGNSPLHF.

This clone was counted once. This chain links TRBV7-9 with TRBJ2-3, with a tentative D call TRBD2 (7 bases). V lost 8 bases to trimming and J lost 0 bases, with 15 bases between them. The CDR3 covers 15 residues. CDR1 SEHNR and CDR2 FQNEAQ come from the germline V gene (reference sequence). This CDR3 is CASPGGPSSTDTQYF. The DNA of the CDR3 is TGTGCCAGCCCCGGGGGGCCTTCTAGCACAGATACGCAGTATTTT.

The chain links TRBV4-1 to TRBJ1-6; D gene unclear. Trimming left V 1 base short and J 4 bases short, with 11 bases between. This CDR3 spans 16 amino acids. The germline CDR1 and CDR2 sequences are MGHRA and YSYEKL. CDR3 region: CASSQVGTDYNSPLHF. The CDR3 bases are TGCGCCAGCAGCCAAGTGGGCACGGATTATAATTCACCCCTCCACTTT.

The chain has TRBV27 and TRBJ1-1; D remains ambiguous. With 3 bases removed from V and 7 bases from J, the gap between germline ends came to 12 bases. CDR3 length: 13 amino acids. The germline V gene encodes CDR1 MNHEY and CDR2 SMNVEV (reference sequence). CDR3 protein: CASSFGRLREAFF. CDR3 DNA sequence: TGTGCCAGCAGTTTCGGTCGGCTTCGTGAAGCTTTCTTT.

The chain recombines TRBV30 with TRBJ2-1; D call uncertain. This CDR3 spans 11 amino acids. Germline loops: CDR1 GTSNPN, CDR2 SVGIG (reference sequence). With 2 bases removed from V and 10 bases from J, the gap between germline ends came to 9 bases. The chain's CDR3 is CAWSLTAEQFF. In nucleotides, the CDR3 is TGTGCCTGGAGTTTAACAGCAGAGCAGTTCTTC.

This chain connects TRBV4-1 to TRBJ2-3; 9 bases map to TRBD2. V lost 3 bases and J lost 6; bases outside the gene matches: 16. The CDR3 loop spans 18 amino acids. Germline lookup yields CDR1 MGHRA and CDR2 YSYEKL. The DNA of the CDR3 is TGCGCCAGCAGCCACCCCGAGACGGCGCGGGGGGGACTTGATACGCAGTATTTT. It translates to CASSHPETARGGLDTQYF.

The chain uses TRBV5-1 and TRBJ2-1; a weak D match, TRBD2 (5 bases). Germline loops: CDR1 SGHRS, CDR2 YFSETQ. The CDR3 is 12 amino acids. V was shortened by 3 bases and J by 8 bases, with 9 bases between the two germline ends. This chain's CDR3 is CASSSFGDEQFF. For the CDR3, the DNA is TGCGCCAGCAGCTCGTTCGGGGATGAGCAGTTCTTC.

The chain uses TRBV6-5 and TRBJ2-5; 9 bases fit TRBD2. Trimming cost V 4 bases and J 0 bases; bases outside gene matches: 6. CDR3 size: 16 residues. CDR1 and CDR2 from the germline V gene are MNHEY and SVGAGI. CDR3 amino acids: CASSSWQRGDQETQYF. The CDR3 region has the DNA TGTGCCAGCAGTTCTTGGCAGCGGGGGGACCAAGAGACCCAGTACTTC.

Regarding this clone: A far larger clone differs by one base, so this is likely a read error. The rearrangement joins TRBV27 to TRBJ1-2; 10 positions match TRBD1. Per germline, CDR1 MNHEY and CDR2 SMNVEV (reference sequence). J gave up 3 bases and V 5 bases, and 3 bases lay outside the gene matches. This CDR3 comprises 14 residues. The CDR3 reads CASSPGQGDYGYTF. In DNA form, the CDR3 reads TGTGCCAGCAGTCCCGGACAGGGGGACTATGGCTACACCTTC.

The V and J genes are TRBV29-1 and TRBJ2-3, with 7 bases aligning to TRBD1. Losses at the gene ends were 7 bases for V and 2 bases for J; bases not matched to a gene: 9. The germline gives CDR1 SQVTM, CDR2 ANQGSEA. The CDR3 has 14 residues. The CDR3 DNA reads TGCAGCGGTATCACAGGGGCTTCCACAGATACGCAGTATTTT. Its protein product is CSGITGASTDTQYF.

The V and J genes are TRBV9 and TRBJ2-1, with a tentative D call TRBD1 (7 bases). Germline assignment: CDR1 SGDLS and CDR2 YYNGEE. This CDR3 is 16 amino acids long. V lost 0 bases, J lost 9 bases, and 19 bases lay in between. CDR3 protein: CASSVDTGDRGSEQFF. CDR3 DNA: TGTGCCAGCAGCGTAGACACAGGGGATCGGGGGAGTGAGCAGTTCTTC.

CDR3 region: CASSDHLAGGTSTDTQYF. The CDR3 DNA is TGTGCCAGCAGTGATCATCTAGCGGGGGGCACTAGCACAGATACGCAGTATTTT. This chain connects TRBV2 to TRBJ2-3; 11 bases fit TRBD2. The CDR3 length is 18 residues. Germline values: CDR1 SNHLY, CDR2 FYNNEI. V shed 3 bases and J 0 bases; nucleotides not matched to a gene: 8.